This is a list of T cell receptor beta chains from one sample in a study of OX40 agonist ivuxolimab in advanced cancers. Method: immunoSEQ multiplex PCR; TCRdb's copy keeps in-frame clones and lacks some. The table records 75,000 to 100,000 clones, more than 75% of them present only once. Sequences were derived from CD4+ or CD8+ T cells sorted from blood, sampled in a trial of the OX40 agonist ivuxolimab. These TCRs come from an adult with an advanced solid tumor such as melanoma, head and neck, liver or kidney cancer. CDR3s include the opening cysteine and the closing phenylalanine or tryptophan. The D gene is left open where the match is weak. Clone size is not always given. Where it is, it says once, few, many or a class for expanded clones.

D gene	V gene	J gene	clone size	CDR3 protein	CDR3 DNA
TRBD2	TRBV10-3	TRBJ2-5	NA	CAIRGSSGSLIEQYF	TGTGCCATCAGGGGCTCTAGCGGGAGTTTGATAGAGCAGTACTTC
NA	TRBV6-1	TRBJ1-5	NA	CASSVGRSDQPQHF	TGTGCCAGCAGTGTGGGACGGTCCGATCAACCCCAGCATTTT
NA	TRBV5-8	TRBJ2-5	NA	CASSWGLRDLQETQYF	TGTGCCAGCAGCTGGGGATTGCGGGACCTTCAAGAGACCCAGTACTTC
TRBD2	TRBV5-1	TRBJ2-3	once	CASSSSGSVGDTQYF	TGCGCCAGCAGTTCTAGCGGGAGTGTTGGAGATACGCAGTATTTT
TRBD2	TRBV5-4	TRBJ2-7	NA	CASSLEIAGGYVGRKEQYF	TGTGCCAGCAGCTTGGAAATAGCGGGAGGGTACGTCGGTCGGAAAGAGCAGTACTTC
TRBD2	TRBV12-5	TRBJ2-1	NA	CASGPSGTNLQFF	TGTGCTAGTGGTCCTAGCGGCACGAACTTGCAGTTCTTC
TRBD1	TRBV19	TRBJ2-7	NA	CASSPPTGTAPYEQYF	TGTGCCAGCTCGCCCCCGACCGGGACAGCGCCCTACGAGCAGTACTTC
NA	TRBV4-1	TRBJ1-3	few	CASSQSPVGNTIYF	TGCGCCAGCAGCCAATCCCCTGTTGGAAACACCATATATTTT
TRBD1	TRBV5-4	TRBJ2-1	NA	CASSKPGQGPSYEQFF	TGTGCCAGCAGCAAACCGGGACAGGGTCCCTCATATGAGCAGTTCTTC
NA	TRBV9	TRBJ2-7	NA	CASSTRQESYEQYF	TGTGCCAGCAGCACCCGACAGGAATCCTACGAGCAGTACTTC
NA	TRBV30	TRBJ1-5	NA	CAWSVGPQPQHF	TGTGCCTGGAGTGTGGGTCCGCAGCCCCAGCATTTT
NA	TRBV7-3	TRBJ2-3	NA	CASSLTGPDTQYF	TGTGCCAGCAGCTTAACCGGCCCAGATACGCAGTATTTT
TRBD2	TRBV11-3	TRBJ2-3	NA	CASSLTSGATDTQYF	TGTGCCAGCAGCTTAACTAGCGGGGCCACAGATACGCAGTATTTT
NA	TRBV27	TRBJ1-2	few	CASSLRVSYGYTF	TGTGCCAGCAGTTTAAGGGTTAGCTATGGCTACACCTTC
NA	TRBV11-3	TRBJ2-3	NA	CASSLGGSVDTQYF	TGTGCCAGCAGCTTGGGTGGGAGCGTGGATACGCAGTATTTT
NA	TRBV29-1	TRBJ1-1	NA	CSVGRGRTEAFF	TGCAGCGTTGGACGGGGGAGGACTGAAGCTTTCTTT
NA	TRBV19	TRBJ1-6	once	CASSRGRGSPLHF	TGTGCCAGTAGTAGAGGAAGGGGTTCACCCCTCCACTTT
TRBD1	TRBV10-3	TRBJ1-1	NA	CAISENRGLGTEAFF	TGTGCCATCAGTGAGAACAGGGGGCTCGGCACTGAAGCTTTCTTT
NA	TRBV6-1	TRBJ2-3	NA	CASSGVGALPSTDTQYF	TGTGCCAGCAGTGGGGTTGGGGCCCTACCTAGCACAGATACGCAGTATTTT
NA	TRBV19	TRBJ2-2	NA	CASSKALRYTGELFF	TGTGCCAGTAGTAAGGCTCTTAGGTACACCGGGGAGCTGTTTTTT
NA	TRBV6-6	TRBJ2-3	once	CASSYSPGFTDTQYF	TGTGCCAGCAGTTACTCCCCAGGATTCACAGATACGCAGTATTTT
TRBD2	TRBV10-3	TRBJ2-1	NA	CAISESRVAGGRNEQFF	TGTGCCATCAGTGAGTCGCGAGTAGCGGGAGGACGCAATGAGCAGTTCTTC
TRBD1	TRBV9	TRBJ2-7	NA	CASSRSTGGSPYEQYF	TGTGCCAGCTCGCGTAGTACAGGGGGGAGCCCTTACGAGCAGTACTTC
NA	TRBV5-1	TRBJ2-2	NA	CASSLAIMGLSTGELFF	TGCGCCAGCAGCTTGGCCATTATGGGTCTATCCACCGGGGAGCTGTTTTTT
NA	TRBV6-5	TRBJ2-1	NA	CASRLGGIRDEQFF	TGTGCCAGCAGACTTGGAGGGATCAGGGATGAGCAGTTCTTC
TRBD2	TRBV5-1	TRBJ2-1	NA	CASSLGGEQEQFF	TGCGCCAGCAGCCTGGGAGGGGAACAGGAGCAGTTCTTC
NA	TRBV7-8	TRBJ2-7	NA	CASSLTGLEQYF	TGTGCCAGCAGCCTTACAGGGTTAGAGCAGTACTTC
TRBD2	TRBV5-1	TRBJ2-1	NA	CASSMTSGRIDEQFF	TGCGCCAGCAGTATGACTAGCGGGAGAATCGATGAGCAGTTCTTC
TRBD1	TRBV6-1	TRBJ2-7	NA	CASRGITGTGREQYF	TGTGCCAGCAGAGGTATCACCGGGACAGGGAGGGAGCAGTACTTC
TRBD1	TRBV18	TRBJ1-1	NA	CASSQKTGEVTEAFF	TGTGCCAGCTCCCAAAAAACAGGGGAGGTCACTGAAGCTTTCTTT
NA	TRBV6-5	TRBJ2-7	NA	CASRGTLPSYEQYF	TGTGCCAGCAGGGGGACTCTTCCCTCCTACGAGCAGTACTTC
TRBD2	TRBV5-8	TRBJ2-2	once	CASSLRLAGLNTGELFF	TGTGCCAGCAGCTTGCGGCTAGCGGGCCTCAACACCGGGGAGCTGTTTTTT
NA	TRBV5-1	TRBJ1-2	NA	CASSLFKAGDNYGYTF	TGCGCCAGCAGCTTGTTCAAGGCAGGCGACAACTATGGCTACACCTTC
NA	TRBV2	TRBJ1-5	NA	CASSGQGTNQPQHF	TGTGCCAGCAGTGGCCAGGGTACCAATCAGCCCCAGCATTTT
TRBD1	TRBV11-2	TRBJ1-1	NA	CASSSLTGRNTEAFF	TGTGCCAGCAGCTCTTTGACAGGGAGGAACACTGAAGCTTTCTTT
TRBD2	TRBV7-3	TRBJ2-5	NA	CASSSSSGRTETQYF	TGTGCCAGCAGCTCCTCTAGCGGGAGGACGGAGACCCAGTACTTC
TRBD1	TRBV6-5	TRBJ2-7	NA	CASADRAPYEQYF	TGTGCCAGCGCGGACAGGGCCCCCTACGAGCAGTACTTC
NA	TRBV7-8	TRBJ2-7	once	CASRPLSSYEQYF	TGTGCCAGCAGGCCCCTCAGCTCCTACGAGCAGTACTTC
NA	TRBV7-2	TRBJ2-5	NA	CASSLLSATWDF	TGTGCCAGCAGTCTACTAAGCGCCACGTGGGACTTC
NA	TRBV7-2	TRBJ2-5	NA	CASSFGAGTRLGTQYF	TGTGCCAGCAGCTTCGGCGCGGGTACCCGACTGGGGACCCAGTACTTC
NA	TRBV4-3	TRBJ2-7	NA	CASSQDGGQDYEQYF	TGCGCCAGCAGCCAAGACGGAGGGCAGGACTACGAGCAGTACTTC
TRBD2	TRBV19	TRBJ2-2	NA	CATLKRGNGGTGELFF	TGTGCCACCTTGAAGCGGGGGAACGGAGGGACCGGGGAGCTGTTTTTT
TRBD2	TRBV6-1	TRBJ2-3	NA	CASSEPGLAGMWGTDTQYF	TGTGCCAGCAGTGAGCCCGGACTAGCGGGAATGTGGGGCACAGATACGCAGTATTTT
NA	TRBV5-8	TRBJ2-2	NA	CASSQQRNTGELFF	TGTGCCAGCAGCCAGCAACGGAACACCGGGGAGCTGTTTTTT
NA	TRBV19	TRBJ2-6	NA	CASSIGTSGANVLTF	TGTGCCAGTAGTATCGGGACCTCTGGGGCCAACGTCCTGACTTTC
NA	TRBV2	TRBJ2-2	NA	CASRAGYRTGELFF	TGTGCCAGCAGGGCAGGGTATCGCACCGGGGAGCTGTTTTTT
TRBD1	TRBV27	TRBJ1-1	NA	CASSPQTGGLRTEAFF	TGTGCCAGCAGTCCCCAGACAGGGGGGTTGAGGACTGAAGCTTTCTTT
TRBD2	TRBV6-1	TRBJ2-4	once	CASSPSGEGIQYF	TGTGCCAGCAGCCCCTCGGGGGAGGGCATTCAGTACTTC
TRBD2	TRBV7-3	TRBJ2-1	NA	CASSLRGLAEHNEQFF	TGTGCCAGCAGCTTAAGGGGACTAGCGGAACACAATGAGCAGTTCTTC
NA	TRBV11-2	TRBJ2-3	NA	CASSLRSGPQVTTDTQYF	TGTGCCAGCAGCTTAAGGTCAGGACCGCAGGTTACCACAGATACGCAGTATTTT
TRBD2	TRBV14	TRBJ2-5	NA	CASSPLAGGPTQYF	TGTGCCAGCAGCCCTTTAGCGGGAGGGCCGACCCAGTACTTC
NA	TRBV15	TRBJ1-5	NA	CATSREVRAPQHF	TGTGCCACCAGCCGAGAAGTCCGGGCGCCCCAGCATTTT
NA	TRBV19	TRBJ2-1	few	CASSTPGRSSYNEQFF	TGTGCCAGTAGTACCCCGGGTCGAAGCTCCTACAATGAGCAGTTCTTC
NA	TRBV14	TRBJ1-2	few	CASSPTNYGYTF	TGTGCCAGCAGCCCGACGAACTATGGCTACACCTTC
TRBD2	TRBV5-1	TRBJ2-3	NA	CASSLAVAGGPDTQYF	TGCGCCAGCAGCTTGGCGGTAGCGGGAGGCCCCGATACGCAGTATTTT